This record looks at one T cell receptor beta chain sequence and its context. Its antigen remains unidentified. No much larger clone is present one base from it, and per-base qualities are unavailable. The data derive from a study of blood T cell repertoires in COVID-19 (dated by TCRdb to 2018 to 2021). About the study as a whole: Collaborator samples came from the United States, Italy and Spain and covered acute and convalescent phases of COVID-19. The prospective study material was composed of cDNA or gDNA derived from T cells, B-cell-depleted T cells, or PBMCs. The repertoires were released in a freely available public database intended as a resource for research on the immune response to SARS-CoV-2. The samples were drawn from two sources: the first 160 participants of the ongoing ImmuneRACE study, and fewer than 1,500 subjects contributed by 6 global collaborators. Deeply sampled blood TCRbeta repertoires from subjects exposed to, actively infected with, or recovered from COVID-19 were included in the dataset. Where available, HLA class I and class II types were obtained from metadata supplied by the sample provider rather than from assay-based typing. Nearly every sample came with metadata listing a de-identified subject ID, COVID-19 status, age in years and sex.

TCRbeta CDR3 regions were amplified from genomic DNA using the immunoSEQ Assay, a bias-controlled multiplex PCR. The original pipeline was this. The number of nucleated cells in each sample was estimated from the amplification of reference gene primers within the assay. To quantify the absolute abundance of each unique TCRbeta CDR3 rearrangement, sequence reads were collapsed and filtered. For each sample, productive Simpson clonality was calculated by taking the square root of Simpson's diversity index across productive rearrangements. TCRdb retrieved this table from immuneACCESS and kept in-frame rearrangements only. Not all clones are present; in checked studies, unresolved V genes account for under half, and no reason is known for the remainder. That table is the source of V, J and clone size, and D and trimming were worked out from the DNA. This sample is represented by 100,000 to 150,000 clones; around 81% of them were singletons. 17% of the sample is in the top ten clones.

The paper as a whole reports these results and caveats: How much clinical and demographic metadata was included differed by source and by participant, and the metadata was provided uncurated.

In Seattle, one collaborating source enrolled patients while the infection was active and tracked those patients longitudinally over the course of disease. Collaborating institutions collected whole blood in K2EDTA tubes following their own protocols. Collaborator samples were shipped for TCRbeta analysis as frozen whole blood, isolated PBMCs, or DNA extracted from either sample type. This TCR came from a man aged 25-45 years with COVID-19, enrolled during active disease. Sequenced input: peripheral blood.

The sequenced DNA: TGTGCCAGCAGCCAAGAGCAGGGGAACTACGAGCAGTACTTC. It encodes CASSQEQGNYEQYF. The chain couples TRBV4-2 to TRBJ2-7; possibly the D gene is TRBD1, per 6 matching bases. The germline V gene encodes CDR1 LGHNA and CDR2 YNFKEQ. Trimming removed 0 bases from V and 3 bases from J, leaving 9 bases between the germline ends. From cysteine to phenylalanine, the CDR3 is 14 amino acids long. Only CDR3 DNA remains: 42 bases, in frame from the first base.